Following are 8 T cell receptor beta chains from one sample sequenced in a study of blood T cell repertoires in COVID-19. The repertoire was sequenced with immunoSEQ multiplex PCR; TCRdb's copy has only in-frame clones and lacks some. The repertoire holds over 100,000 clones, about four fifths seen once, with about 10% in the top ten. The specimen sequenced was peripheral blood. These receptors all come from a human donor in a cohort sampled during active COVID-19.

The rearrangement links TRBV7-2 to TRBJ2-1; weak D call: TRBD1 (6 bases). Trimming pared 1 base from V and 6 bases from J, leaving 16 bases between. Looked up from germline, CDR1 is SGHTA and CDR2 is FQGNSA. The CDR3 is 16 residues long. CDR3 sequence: CASSLVGAISSNEQFF. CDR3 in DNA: TGTGCCAGCAGCTTAGTGGGGGCCATATCGTCCAATGAGCAGTTCTTC.

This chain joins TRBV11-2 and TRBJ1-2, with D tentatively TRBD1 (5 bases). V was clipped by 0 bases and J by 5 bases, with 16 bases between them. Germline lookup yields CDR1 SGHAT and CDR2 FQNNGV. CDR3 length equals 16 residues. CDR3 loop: CASSLDYGGGAYGYTF. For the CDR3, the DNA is TGTGCCAGCAGCTTAGATTACGGGGGGGGAGCTTATGGCTACACCTTC.

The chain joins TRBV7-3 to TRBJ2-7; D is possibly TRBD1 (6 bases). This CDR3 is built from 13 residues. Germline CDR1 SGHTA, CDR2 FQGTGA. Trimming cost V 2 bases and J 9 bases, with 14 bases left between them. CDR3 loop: CASSLGQNSGQYF. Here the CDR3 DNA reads TGTGCCAGCAGCTTAGGACAGAACTCTGGGCAGTACTTC.

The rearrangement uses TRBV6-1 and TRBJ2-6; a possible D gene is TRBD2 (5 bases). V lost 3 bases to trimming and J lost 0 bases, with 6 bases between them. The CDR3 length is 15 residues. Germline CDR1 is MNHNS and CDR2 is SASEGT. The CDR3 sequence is CASSDGDSGANVLTF. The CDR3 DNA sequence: TGTGCCAGCAGTGACGGGGACTCTGGGGCCAACGTCCTGACTTTC.

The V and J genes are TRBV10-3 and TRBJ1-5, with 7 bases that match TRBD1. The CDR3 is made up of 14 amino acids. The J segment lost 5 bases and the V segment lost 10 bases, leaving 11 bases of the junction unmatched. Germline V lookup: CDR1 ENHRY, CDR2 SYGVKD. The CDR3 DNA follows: TGTGCCACCCAGGGGCAGGGGGATCATCAGCCCCAGCATTTT. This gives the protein CATQGQGDHQPQHF.

CDR3 sequence: CASTWALVNTEAFF. The CDR3 bases are TGTGCCAGCACCTGGGCGCTCGTGAACACTGAAGCTTTCTTT. The chain uses TRBV5-6 and TRBJ1-1; D unresolved. V was shortened by 6 bases and J by 0 bases, with 12 bases between the two germline ends. The CDR3 is 14 residues long. Germline V CDR1 and CDR2: SGHDT, YYEEEE.

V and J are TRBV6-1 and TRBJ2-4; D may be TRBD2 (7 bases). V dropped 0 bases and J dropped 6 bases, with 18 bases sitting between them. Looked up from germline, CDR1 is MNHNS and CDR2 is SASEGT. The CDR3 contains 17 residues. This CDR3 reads CASSEAGGGGTRNIQYF. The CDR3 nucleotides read TGTGCCAGCAGTGAAGCGGGGGGCGGGGGCACGCGAAACATTCAGTACTTC.

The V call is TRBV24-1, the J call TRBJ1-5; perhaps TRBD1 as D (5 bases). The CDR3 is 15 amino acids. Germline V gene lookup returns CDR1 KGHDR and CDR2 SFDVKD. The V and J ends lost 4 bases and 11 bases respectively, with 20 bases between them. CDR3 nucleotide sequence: TGTGCCACCAGTGAGTCGCCTCCCCAGGGCCAAGCCCAGCATTTT. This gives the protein CATSESPPQGQAQHF.